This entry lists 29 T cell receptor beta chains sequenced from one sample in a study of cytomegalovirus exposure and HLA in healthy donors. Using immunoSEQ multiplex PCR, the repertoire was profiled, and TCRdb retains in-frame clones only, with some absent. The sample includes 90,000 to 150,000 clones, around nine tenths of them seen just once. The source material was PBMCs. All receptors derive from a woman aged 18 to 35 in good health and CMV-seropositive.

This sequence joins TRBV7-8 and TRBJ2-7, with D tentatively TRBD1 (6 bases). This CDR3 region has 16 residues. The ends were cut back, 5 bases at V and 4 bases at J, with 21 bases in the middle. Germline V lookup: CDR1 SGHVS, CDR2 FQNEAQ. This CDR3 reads CASSPDQGLIGYEQYF. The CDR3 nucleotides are TGTGCCAGCAGCCCAGACCAGGGGCTTATCGGATACGAGCAGTACTTC.

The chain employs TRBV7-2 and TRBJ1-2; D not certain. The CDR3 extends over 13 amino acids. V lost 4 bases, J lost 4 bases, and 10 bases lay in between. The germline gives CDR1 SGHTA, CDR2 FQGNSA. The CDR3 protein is CASSYAGIYGYTF. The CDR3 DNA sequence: TGTGCCAGCAGCTATGCGGGTATCTATGGCTACACCTTC.

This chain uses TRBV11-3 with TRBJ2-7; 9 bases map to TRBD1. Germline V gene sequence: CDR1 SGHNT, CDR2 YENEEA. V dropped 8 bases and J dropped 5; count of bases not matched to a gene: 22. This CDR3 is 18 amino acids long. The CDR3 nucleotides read TGTGCCAGCCCTAAAACTTACAGGGGGCGAGCCTCCCACGACGAGCAGTACTTC. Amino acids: CASPKTYRGRASHDEQYF.

The CDR3 coding sequence is TGCGCCAGCAGCTTGGCGCCTAGCGGGAGCGGTAGCGGGGAGCTGTTTTTT. This translates into CASSLAPSGSGSGELFF. The genes are TRBV5-1 and TRBJ2-2; TRBD2 matches at 10 bases. CDR1 and CDR2 from the germline V gene are SGHRS and YFSETQ. With 0 bases clipped from V and 7 bases from J, the junction kept 9 bases outside the gene matches. The CDR3 contains 17 residues.

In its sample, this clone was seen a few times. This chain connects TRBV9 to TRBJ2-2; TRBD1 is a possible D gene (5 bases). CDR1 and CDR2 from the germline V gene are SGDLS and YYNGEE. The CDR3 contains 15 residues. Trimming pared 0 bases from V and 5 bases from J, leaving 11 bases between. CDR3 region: CASSVEGAGTGELFF. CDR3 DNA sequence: TGTGCCAGCAGCGTAGAAGGGGCCGGAACCGGGGAGCTGTTTTTT.

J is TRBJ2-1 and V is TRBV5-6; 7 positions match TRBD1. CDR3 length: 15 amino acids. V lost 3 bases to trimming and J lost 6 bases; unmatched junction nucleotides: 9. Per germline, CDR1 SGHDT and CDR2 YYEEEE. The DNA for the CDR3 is TGTGCCAGCAGCTCGGGACAGCCCTTAGCCAATGAGCAGTTCTTC. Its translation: CASSSGQPLANEQFF. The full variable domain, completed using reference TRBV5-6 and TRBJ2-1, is DAGVTQSPTHLIKTRGQQVTLRCSPKSGHDTVSWYQQALGQGPQFIFQYYEEEERQRGNFPDRFSGHQFPNYSSELNVNALLLGDSALYLCASSSGQPLANEQFFGPGTRLTVL.

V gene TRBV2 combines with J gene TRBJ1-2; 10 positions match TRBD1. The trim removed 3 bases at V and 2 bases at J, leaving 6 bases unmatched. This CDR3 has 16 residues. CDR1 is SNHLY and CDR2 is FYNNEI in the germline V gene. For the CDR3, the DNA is TGTGCCAGCAGTGAGACAGGGGGCTGGCAAAACTATGGCTACACCTTC. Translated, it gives CASSETGGWQNYGYTF.

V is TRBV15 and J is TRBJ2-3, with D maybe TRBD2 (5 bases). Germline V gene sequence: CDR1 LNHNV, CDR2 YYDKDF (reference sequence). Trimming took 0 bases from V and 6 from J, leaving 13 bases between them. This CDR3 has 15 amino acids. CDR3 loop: CATSRDHGVQDTQYF. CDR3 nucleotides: TGTGCCACCAGCAGAGATCACGGGGTTCAGGATACGCAGTATTTT.

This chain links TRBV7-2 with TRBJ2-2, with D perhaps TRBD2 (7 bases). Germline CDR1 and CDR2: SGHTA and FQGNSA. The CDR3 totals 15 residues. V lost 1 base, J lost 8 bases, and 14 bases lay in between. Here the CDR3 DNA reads TGTGCCAGCAGCTTAGTAGTCCGGGGGGCAGGGGAGCTGTTTTTT. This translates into CASSLVVRGAGELFF.

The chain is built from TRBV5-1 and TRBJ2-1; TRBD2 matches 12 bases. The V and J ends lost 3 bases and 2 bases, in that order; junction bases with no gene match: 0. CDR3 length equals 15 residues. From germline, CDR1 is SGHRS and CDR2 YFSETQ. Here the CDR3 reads CASSWTSGAYNEQFF. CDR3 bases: TGCGCCAGCAGCTGGACTAGCGGGGCCTACAATGAGCAGTTCTTC.

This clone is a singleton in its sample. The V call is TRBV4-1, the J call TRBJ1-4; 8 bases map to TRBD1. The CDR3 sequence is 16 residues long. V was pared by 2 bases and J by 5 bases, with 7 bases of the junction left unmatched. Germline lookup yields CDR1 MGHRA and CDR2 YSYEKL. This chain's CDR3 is CASSQNIRTGNEKLFF. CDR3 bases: TGCGCCAGCAGCCAAAATATAAGGACAGGGAATGAAAAACTGTTTTTT.

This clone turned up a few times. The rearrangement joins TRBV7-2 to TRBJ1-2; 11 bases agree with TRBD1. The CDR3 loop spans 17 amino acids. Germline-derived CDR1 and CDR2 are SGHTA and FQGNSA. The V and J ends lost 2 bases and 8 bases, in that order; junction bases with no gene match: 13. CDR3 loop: CASSLTTSGTGGRGYTF. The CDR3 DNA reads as TGTGCCAGCAGCTTAACCACCTCCGGGACAGGGGGTAGGGGCTACACCTTC.

The CDR3 nucleotides are TGCGCCAGCAGCAGCAACGGGGAGGGCGTCTCTGGAAACACCATATATTTT. Protein sequence: CASSSNGEGVSGNTIYF. The chain joins TRBV5-1 to TRBJ1-3; D call uncertain. The CDR3 runs 17 residues. The V and J ends lost 4 bases and 0 bases respectively, with 17 bases between them. Germline-derived CDR1 and CDR2 are SGHRS and YFSETQ. Drawing the rest from reference TRBV5-1 and TRBJ1-3, the complete variable domain is KAGVTQTPRYLIKTRGQQVTLSCSPISGHRSVSWYQQTPGQGLQFLFEYFSETQRNKGNFPGRFSGRQFSNSRSEMNVSTLELGDSALYLCASSSNGEGVSGNTIYFGEGSWLTVV.

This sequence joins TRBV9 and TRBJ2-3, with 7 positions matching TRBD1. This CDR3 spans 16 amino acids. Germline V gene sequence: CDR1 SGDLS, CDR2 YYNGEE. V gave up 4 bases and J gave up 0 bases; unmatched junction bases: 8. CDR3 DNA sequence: TGTGCCAGCAGCTCTAACGACAGGGTTAGCACAGATACGCAGTATTTT. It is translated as CASSSNDRVSTDTQYF.

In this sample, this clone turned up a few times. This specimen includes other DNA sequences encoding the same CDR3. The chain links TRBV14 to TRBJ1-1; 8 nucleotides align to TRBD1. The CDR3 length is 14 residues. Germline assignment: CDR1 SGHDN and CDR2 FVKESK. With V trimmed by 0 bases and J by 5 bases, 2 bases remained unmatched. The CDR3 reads CASSQDHRGTEAFF. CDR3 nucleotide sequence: TGTGCCAGCAGCCAAGATCACAGGGGGACTGAAGCTTTCTTT.

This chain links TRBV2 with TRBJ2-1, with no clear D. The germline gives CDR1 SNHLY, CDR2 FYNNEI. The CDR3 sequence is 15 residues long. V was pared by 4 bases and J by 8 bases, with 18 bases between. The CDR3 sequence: CASSALSTVIYEQFF. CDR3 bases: TGTGCCAGCAGTGCTCTTAGCACGGTAATATATGAGCAGTTCTTC. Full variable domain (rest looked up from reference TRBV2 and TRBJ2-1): EPEVTQTPSHQVTQMGQEVILRCVPISNHLYFYWYRQILGQKVEFLVSFYNNEISEKSEIFDDQFSVERPDGSNFTLKIRSTKLEDSAMYFCASSALSTVIYEQFFGPGTRLTVL.

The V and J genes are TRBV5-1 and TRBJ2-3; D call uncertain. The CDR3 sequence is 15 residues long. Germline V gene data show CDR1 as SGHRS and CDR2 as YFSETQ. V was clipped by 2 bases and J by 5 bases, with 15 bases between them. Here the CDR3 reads CASSFGTVRLDTQYF. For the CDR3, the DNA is TGCGCCAGCAGCTTCGGAACAGTACGCTTAGATACGCAGTATTTT.

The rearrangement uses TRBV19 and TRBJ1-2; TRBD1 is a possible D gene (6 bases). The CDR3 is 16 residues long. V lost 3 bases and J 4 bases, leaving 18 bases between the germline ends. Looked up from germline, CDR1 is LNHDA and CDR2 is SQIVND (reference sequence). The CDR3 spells CASSMGAGENLYGYTF. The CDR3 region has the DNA TGTGCCAGTAGTATGGGGGCAGGGGAGAACCTCTATGGCTACACCTTC.

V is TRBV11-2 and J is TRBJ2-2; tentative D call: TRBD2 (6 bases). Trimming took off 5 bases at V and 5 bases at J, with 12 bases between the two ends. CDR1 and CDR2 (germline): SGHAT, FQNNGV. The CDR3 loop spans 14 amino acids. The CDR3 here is CASSQMGGTGELFF. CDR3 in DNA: TGTGCCAGCAGCCAGATGGGGGGTACCGGGGAGCTGTTTTTT.

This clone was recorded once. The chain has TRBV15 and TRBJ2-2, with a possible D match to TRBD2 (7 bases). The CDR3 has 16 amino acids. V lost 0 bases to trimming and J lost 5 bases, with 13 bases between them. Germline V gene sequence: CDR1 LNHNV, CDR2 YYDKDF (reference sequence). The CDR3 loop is CATSRDRGARTGELFF. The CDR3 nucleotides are TGTGCCACCAGCAGAGATCGGGGGGCCAGAACCGGGGAGCTGTTTTTT.

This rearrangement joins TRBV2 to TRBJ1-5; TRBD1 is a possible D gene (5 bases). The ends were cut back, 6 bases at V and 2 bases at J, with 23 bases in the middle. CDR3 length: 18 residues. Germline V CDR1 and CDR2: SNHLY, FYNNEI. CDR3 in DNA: TGTGCCAGCAGCCGGGACGCCCCGAGCGGGTCGCGCAATCAGCCCCAGCATTTT. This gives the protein CASSRDAPSGSRNQPQHF.

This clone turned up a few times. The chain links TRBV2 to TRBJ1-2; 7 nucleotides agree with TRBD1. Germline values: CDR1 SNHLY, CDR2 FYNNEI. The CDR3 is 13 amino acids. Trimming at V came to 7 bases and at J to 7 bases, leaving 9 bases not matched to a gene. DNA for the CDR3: TGTGCCAGCAATCCCGACAGGGCCAGTGGCTACACCTTC. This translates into CASNPDRASGYTF.

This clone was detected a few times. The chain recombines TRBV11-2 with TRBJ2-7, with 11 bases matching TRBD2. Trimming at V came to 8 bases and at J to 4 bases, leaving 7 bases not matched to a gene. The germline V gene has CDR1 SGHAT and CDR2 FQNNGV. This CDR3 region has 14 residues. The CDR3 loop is CASSLAGGPYEQYF. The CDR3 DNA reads TGTGCCAGCTCATTAGCGGGGGGGCCTTACGAGCAGTACTTC.

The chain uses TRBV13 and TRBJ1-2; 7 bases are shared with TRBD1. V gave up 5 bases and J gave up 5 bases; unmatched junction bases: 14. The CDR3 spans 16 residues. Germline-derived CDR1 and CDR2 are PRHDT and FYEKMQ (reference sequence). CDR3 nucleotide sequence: TGTGCCAGCAGCCCCCTCGTGGGCAGGGGGAATTATGGCTACACCTTC. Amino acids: CASSPLVGRGNYGYTF.

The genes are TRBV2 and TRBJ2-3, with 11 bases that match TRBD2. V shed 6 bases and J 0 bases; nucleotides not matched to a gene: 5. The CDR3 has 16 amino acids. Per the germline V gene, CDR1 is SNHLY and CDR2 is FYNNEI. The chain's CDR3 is CASRLLAGGSTDTQYF. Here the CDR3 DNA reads TGTGCCAGCAGGCTCCTAGCGGGAGGAAGCACAGATACGCAGTATTTT.

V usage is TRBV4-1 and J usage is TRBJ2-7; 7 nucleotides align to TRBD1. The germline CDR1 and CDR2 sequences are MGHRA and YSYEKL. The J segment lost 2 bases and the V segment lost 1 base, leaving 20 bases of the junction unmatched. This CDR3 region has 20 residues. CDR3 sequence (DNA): TGCGCCAGCAGCCAAGTCTTTCAACGAACAAAGGGGACAGCGACCTACGAGCAGTACTTC. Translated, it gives CASSQVFQRTKGTATYEQYF.

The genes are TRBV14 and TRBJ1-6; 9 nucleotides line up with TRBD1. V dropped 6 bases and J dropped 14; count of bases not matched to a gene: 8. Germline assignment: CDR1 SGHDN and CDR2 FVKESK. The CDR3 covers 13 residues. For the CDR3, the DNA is TGTGCCAGCAGACGGACAGGGGTTTACACCCTCCACTTT. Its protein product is CASRRTGVYTLHF.

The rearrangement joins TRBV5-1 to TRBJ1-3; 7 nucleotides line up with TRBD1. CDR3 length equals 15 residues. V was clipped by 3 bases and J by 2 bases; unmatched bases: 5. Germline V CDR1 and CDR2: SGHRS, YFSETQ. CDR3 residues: CASSSGQDPGNTIYF. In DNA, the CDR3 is TGCGCCAGCAGCTCCGGACAGGACCCTGGAAACACCATATATTTT.

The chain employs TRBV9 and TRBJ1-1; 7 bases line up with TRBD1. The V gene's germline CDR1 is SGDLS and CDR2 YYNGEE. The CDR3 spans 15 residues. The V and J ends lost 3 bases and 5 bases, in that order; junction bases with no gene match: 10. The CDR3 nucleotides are TGTGCCAGCAGCGCCTTGGACAGGAAGGGTACTGAAGCTTTCTTT. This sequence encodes CASSALDRKGTEAFF. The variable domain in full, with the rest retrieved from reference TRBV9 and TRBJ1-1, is DSGVTQTPKHLITATGQRVTLRCSPRSGDLSVYWYQQSLDQGLQFLIQYYNGEERAKGNILERFSAQQFPDLHSELNLSSLELGDSALYFCASSALDRKGTEAFFGQGTRLTVV.